Below are 11 T cell receptor beta chains sequenced from a single sample in a study of memory CD4+ T cells and cytomegalovirus serostatus (dated by TCRdb to the late 2010s). Libraries were constructed by the immunoSEQ multiplex PCR assay. Entries here come from immuneACCESS through TCRdb and include only in-frame sequences with V and J called. Some clones fail to appear in such tables; in the studies checked, an unresolved V gene covers under half of the shortfall, and the cause of the remainder is unknown. The sample data list just over 40,000 clones, and roughly 77% of these were observed just once. Clones ranked in the top ten supply approximately 0.79% of the sample. Single viable CD3+CD4+CD8-CD45RO+ cells were sorted as memory CD4+ T cells on a FACSAria II. The sequenced sample consisted of memory CD4+ T cells from blood. The receptors shown here come from an adult in good health and CMV-seronegative.

A single count supports this clone. The genes are TRBV7-6 and TRBJ1-6; no clear D gene. V was pared by 5 bases and J by 7 bases, with 9 bases between. CDR3 length: 13 amino acids. Germline assignment: CDR1 SGHVS and CDR2 FNYEAQ. CDR3 bases: TGTGCCAGCAGCACGGACGGGAATTCACCCCTCCACTTT. Protein sequence: CASSTDGNSPLHF.

The J gene is TRBJ2-7, the V gene TRBV29-1; 8 bases fit TRBD1. Germline CDR1 is SQVTM and CDR2 is ANQGSEA. The CDR3 contains 13 residues. J lost 4 bases, V lost 7 bases, and 9 bases had no gene match. The CDR3 spells CSAQGDRAYEQYF. CDR3 sequence (DNA): TGCAGCGCACAGGGGGACCGGGCGTACGAGCAGTACTTC.

The chain combines TRBV18 with TRBJ2-2, with a weak D call TRBD1 (6 bases). Germline loops: CDR1 KGHSH, CDR2 LQKENI. The ends were cut back, 4 bases at V and 6 bases at J, with 21 bases in the middle. The CDR3 covers 17 residues. This CDR3 reads CASSRRPVGGASGELFF. Written as DNA, the CDR3 is TGTGCCAGCTCACGACGACCTGTTGGGGGCGCGTCCGGGGAGCTGTTTTTT.

The CDR3 DNA sequence: TGCGCCAGCAGCTTCGCTAGCACAGATACGCAGTATTTT. This codes for CASSFASTDTQYF. The genes are TRBV5-1 and TRBJ2-3; unclear D gene. This CDR3 is built from 13 residues. V lost 2 bases and J 0 bases, leaving 4 bases between the germline ends. Germline CDR1 is SGHRS and CDR2 is YFSETQ.

CDR3 nucleotides: TGTGCCAGCAGCCAAGACTACGGGCGGGGGGCCTACAATGAGCAGTTCTTC. Its protein product is CASSQDYGRGAYNEQFF. V usage is TRBV4-2 and J usage is TRBJ2-1, with TRBD2 matching 8 bases. Germline V CDR1 and CDR2: LGHNA, YNFKEQ. The V gene end was trimmed by 0 bases and the J gene end by 2 bases; junction bases not matched to a gene: 6. This CDR3 region has 17 residues.

With regard to this clone: Other DNA sequences in this sample translate to the same CDR3. CDR3 nucleotide sequence: TGTGCCTGGAGTGTTGGTAACACCATATATTTT. Amino acids: CAWSVGNTIYF. J is TRBJ1-3 and V is TRBV30; D not resolved. Germline V lookup: CDR1 GTSNPN, CDR2 SVGIG (reference sequence). The germline V and J ends were trimmed by 0 bases and 7 bases, with 4 bases remaining between them. The CDR3 runs 11 residues.

This clone was recorded once. The chain joins TRBV5-1 to TRBJ2-5; D perhaps matches TRBD1 (6 bases). This CDR3 has 15 residues. V lost 0 bases to trimming and J lost 2 bases, with 11 bases between them. CDR1 and CDR2 (germline): SGHRS, YFSETQ. For the CDR3, the DNA is TGCGCCAGCAGCTTGGACGGGACAAGACAAGAGACCCAGTACTTC. Translating gives CASSLDGTRQETQYF.

This rearrangement joins TRBV6-1 to TRBJ2-4; 8 bases agree with TRBD1. The germline CDR1 and CDR2 sequences are MNHNS and SASEGT. The CDR3 runs to 12 residues. Germline trimming cut 8 bases from V and 7 bases from J; bases unmatched to any gene: 4. CDR3 protein: CASGRQGNIQYF. The CDR3 nucleotides are TGTGCCAGCGGCAGACAGGGGAACATTCAGTACTTC.

The gene calls are TRBV2 and TRBJ2-5; D possibly corresponds to TRBD1 (6 bases). CDR3 size: 12 residues. The V end lost 6 bases, the J end lost 1 base, and 6 bases lay between the germline ends. Germline loops: CDR1 SNHLY, CDR2 FYNNEI. The CDR3 region is CASRDSQETQYF. The CDR3 coding sequence is TGTGCCAGCAGGGACAGCCAAGAGACCCAGTACTTC.

J is TRBJ2-3 and V is TRBV28, with 7 nucleotides matching TRBD2. This CDR3 is 15 amino acids long. The V segment lost 0 bases and the J segment 6 bases; nucleotides outside the gene matches: 6. CDR1 and CDR2 from the germline V gene are MDHEN and SYDVKM. The CDR3 DNA is TGTGCCAGCAGTTTATGGACGGGGGGTGGGGATACGCAGTATTTT. Protein product: CASSLWTGGGDTQYF.

The chain combines TRBV29-1 with TRBJ2-3; D is perhaps TRBD2 (6 bases). This CDR3 has 11 amino acids. Deletions cut 7 bases from V and 2 bases from J, with 7 bases between. Germline assignment: CDR1 SQVTM and CDR2 ANQGSEA. The CDR3, as DNA: TGCAGCGGGGGGGTCACAGATACGCAGTATTTT. This translates into CSGGVTDTQYF.